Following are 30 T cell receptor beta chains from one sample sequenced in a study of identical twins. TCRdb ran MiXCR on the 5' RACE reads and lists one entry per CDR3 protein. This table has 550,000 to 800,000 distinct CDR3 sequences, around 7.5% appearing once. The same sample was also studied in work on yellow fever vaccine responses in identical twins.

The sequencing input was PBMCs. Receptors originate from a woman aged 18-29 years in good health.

The CDR3 is CASSPPRQDRVRNEQFF. CDR3 bases: TGTGCCAGCAGCCCACCCCGTCAGGACAGGGTCCGGAATGAGCAGTTCTTC. The chain combines TRBV27 with TRBJ2-1; 8 nucleotides line up with TRBD1. Losses at the gene ends were 6 bases for V and 7 bases for J; bases not matched to a gene: 17. The germline CDR1 and CDR2 sequences are MNHEY and SMNVEV (reference sequence). This CDR3 is 17 amino acids long.

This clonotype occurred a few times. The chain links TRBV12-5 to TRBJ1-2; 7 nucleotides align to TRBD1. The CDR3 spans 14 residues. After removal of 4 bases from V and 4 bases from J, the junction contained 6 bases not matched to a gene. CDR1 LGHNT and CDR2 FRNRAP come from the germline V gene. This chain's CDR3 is CASGSKDRAYGYTF. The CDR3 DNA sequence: TGTGCTAGTGGTTCCAAAGACAGGGCCTATGGCTACACCTTC.

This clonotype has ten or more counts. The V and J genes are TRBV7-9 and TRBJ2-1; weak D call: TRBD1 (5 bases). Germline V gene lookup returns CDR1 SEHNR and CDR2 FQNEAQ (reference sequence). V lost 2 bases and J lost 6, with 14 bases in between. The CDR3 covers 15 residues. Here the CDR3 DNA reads TGTGCCAGCAGCTTAAAAGGGCAGGGATTCAATGAGCAGTTCTTC. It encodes CASSLKGQGFNEQFF.

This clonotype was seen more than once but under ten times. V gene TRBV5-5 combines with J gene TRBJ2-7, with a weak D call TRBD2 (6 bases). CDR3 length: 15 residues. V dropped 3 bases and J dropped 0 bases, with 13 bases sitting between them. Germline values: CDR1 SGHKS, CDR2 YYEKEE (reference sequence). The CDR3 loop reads CASSSTRKSSYEQYF. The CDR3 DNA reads TGTGCCAGCAGCTCGACTAGGAAGTCCTCCTACGAGCAGTACTTC.

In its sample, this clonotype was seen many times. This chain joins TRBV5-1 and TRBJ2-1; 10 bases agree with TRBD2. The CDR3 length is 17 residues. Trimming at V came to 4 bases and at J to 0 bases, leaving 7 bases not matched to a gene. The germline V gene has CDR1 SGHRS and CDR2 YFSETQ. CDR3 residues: CASSQVAGGGSYNEQFF. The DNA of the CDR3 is TGCGCCAGCAGCCAAGTAGCGGGAGGTGGCTCCTACAATGAGCAGTTCTTC. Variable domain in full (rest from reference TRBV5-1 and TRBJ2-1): KAGVTQTPRYLIKTRGQQVTLSCSPISGHRSVSWYQQTPGQGLQFLFEYFSETQRNKGNFPGRFSGRQFSNSRSEMNVSTLELGDSALYLCASSQVAGGGSYNEQFFGPGTRLTVL.

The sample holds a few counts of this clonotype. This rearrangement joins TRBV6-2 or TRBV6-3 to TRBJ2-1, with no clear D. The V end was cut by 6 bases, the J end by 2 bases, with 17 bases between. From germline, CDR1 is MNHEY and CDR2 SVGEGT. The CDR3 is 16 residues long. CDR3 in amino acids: CASSGGPATPYNEQFF. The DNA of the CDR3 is TGTGCCAGCAGCGGCGGTCCGGCGACGCCCTACAATGAGCAGTTCTTC.

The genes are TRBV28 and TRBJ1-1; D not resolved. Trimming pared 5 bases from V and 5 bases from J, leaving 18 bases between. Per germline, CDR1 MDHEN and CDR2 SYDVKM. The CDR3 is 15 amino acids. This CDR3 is CASSPGVGRWTEAFF. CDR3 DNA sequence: TGTGCCAGCAGTCCGGGTGTAGGACGATGGACTGAAGCTTTCTTT.

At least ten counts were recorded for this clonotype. For the CDR3, the DNA is TGTGCCAGCTCGTTAGCGGGGCCTTGGGAGCAGTACTTC. Its protein is CASSLAGPWEQYF. The chain is built from TRBV6-1 and TRBJ2-7; TRBD2 matches 8 bases. After removal of 8 bases from V and 7 bases from J, the junction contained 10 bases not matched to a gene. Germline assignment: CDR1 MNHNS and CDR2 SASEGT. This CDR3 has 13 residues.

The CDR3 here is CSAMVNSEKLFF. CDR3 in DNA: TGCAGTGCTATGGTGAACAGTGAAAAACTGTTTTTT. The chain recombines TRBV20-1 with TRBJ1-4; the D is unclear. V shed 4 bases and J shed 7 bases, with 10 bases lying between them. Germline lookup yields CDR1 DFQATT and CDR2 SNEGSKA (reference sequence). This CDR3 region has 12 residues.

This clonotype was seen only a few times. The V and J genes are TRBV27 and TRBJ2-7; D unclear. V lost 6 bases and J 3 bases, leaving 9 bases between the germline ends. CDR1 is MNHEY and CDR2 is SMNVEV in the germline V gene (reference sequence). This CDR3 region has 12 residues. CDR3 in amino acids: CASSNLDYEQYF. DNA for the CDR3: TGTGCCAGCAGCAACCTCGACTACGAGCAGTACTTC.

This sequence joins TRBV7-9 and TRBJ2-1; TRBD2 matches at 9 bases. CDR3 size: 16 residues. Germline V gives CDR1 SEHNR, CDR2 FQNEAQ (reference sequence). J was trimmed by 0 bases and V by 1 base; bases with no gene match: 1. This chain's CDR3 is CASSLETSGSYNEQFF. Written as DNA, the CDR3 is TGTGCCAGCAGCTTAGAGACTAGCGGCTCCTACAATGAGCAGTTCTTC.

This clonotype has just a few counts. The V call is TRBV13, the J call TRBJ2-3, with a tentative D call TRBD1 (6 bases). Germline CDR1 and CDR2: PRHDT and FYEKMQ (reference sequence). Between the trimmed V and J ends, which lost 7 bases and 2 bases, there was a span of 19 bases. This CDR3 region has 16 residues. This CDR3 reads CASTSEGHSFTDTQYF. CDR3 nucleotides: TGTGCCAGCACCTCCGAGGGACACTCTTTCACAGATACGCAGTATTTT. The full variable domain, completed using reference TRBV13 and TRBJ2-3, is AAGVIQSPRHLIKEKRETATLKCYPIPRHDTVYWYQQGPGQDPQFLISFYEKMQSDKGSIPDRFSAQQFSDYHSELNMSSLELGDSALYFCASTSEGHSFTDTQYFGPGTRLTVL.

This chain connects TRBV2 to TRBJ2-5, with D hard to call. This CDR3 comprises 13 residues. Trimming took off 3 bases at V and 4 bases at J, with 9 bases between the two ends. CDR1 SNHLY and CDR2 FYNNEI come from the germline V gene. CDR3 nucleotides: TGTGCCAGCAGTGACGACACCCGAGAGACCCAGTACTTC. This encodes CASSDDTRETQYF.

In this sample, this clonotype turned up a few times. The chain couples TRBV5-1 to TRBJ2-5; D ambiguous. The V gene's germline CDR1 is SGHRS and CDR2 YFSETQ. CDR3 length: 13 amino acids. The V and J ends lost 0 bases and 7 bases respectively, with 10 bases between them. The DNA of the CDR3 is TGCGCCAGCAGCTTGGATGGGCCTCCGACCCAGTACTTC. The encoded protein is CASSLDGPPTQYF.

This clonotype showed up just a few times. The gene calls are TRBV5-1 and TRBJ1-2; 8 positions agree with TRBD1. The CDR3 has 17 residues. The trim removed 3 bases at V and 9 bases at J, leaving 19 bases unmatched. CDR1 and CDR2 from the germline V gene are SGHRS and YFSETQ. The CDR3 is CASSSVRAGGPSDSYTF. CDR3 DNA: TGCGCCAGCAGCTCCGTCCGGGCAGGGGGCCCCTCCGATAGCTACACCTTC.

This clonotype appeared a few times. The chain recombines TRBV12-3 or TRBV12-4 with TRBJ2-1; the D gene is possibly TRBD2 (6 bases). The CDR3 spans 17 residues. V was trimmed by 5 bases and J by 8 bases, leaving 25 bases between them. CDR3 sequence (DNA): TGTGCCAGCAGTCCGGAGGGGTTCCGGGCGAGGGGCGATGAGCAGTTCTTC. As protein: CASSPEGFRARGDEQFF.

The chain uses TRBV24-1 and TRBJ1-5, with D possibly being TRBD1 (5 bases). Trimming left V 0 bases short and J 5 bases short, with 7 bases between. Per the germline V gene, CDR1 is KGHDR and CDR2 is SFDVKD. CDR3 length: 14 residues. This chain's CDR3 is CATSDLVGDQPQHF. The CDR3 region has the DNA TGTGCCACCAGTGATTTGGTGGGGGATCAGCCCCAGCATTTT.

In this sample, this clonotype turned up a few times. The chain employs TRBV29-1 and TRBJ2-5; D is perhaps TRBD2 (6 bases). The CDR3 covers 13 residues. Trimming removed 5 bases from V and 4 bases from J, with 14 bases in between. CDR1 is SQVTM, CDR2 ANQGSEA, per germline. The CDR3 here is CSVPQGGSETQYF. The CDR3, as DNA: TGCAGCGTTCCGCAGGGAGGTTCAGAGACCCAGTACTTC. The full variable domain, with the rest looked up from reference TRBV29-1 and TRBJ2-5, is SAVISQKPSRDICQRGTSLTIQCQVDSQVTMMFWYRQQPGQSLTLIATANQGSEATYESGFVIDKFPISRPNLTFSTLTVSNMSPEDSSIYLCSVPQGGSETQYFGPGTRLLVL.

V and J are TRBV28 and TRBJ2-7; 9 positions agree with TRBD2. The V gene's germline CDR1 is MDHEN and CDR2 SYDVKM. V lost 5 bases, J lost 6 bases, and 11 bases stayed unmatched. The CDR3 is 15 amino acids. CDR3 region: CASSPLGGGAFEQYV. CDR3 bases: TGTGCCAGCAGTCCCCTCGGCGGGGGGGCCTTCGAGCAGTACGTC.

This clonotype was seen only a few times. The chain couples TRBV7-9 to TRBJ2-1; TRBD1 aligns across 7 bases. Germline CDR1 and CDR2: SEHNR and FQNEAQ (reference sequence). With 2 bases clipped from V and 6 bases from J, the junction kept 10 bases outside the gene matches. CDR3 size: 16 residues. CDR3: CASSLLRPKGANEQFF. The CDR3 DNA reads TGTGCCAGCAGCTTATTGCGGCCAAAGGGGGCCAATGAGCAGTTCTTC.

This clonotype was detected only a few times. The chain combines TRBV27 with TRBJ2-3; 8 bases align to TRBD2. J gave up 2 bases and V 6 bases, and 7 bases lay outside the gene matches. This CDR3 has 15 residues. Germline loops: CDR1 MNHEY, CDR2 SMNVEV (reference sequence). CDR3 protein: CASRKRGRITDTQYF. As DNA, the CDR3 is TGTGCCAGCAGAAAGCGGGGGCGGATCACAGATACGCAGTATTTT.

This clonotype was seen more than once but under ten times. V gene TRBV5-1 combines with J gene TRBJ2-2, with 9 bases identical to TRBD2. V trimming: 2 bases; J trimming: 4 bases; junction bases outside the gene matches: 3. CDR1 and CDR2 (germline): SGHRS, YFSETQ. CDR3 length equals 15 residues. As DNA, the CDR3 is TGCGCCAGCAGCTTAGCGGGGGGCACCACCGGGGAGCTGTTTTTT. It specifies CASSLAGGTTGELFF.

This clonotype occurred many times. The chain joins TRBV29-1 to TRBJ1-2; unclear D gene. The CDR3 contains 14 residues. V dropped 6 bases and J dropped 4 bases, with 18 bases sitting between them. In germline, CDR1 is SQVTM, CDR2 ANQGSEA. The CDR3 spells CSVSLGGRSYGYTF. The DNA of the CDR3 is TGCAGCGTCAGCCTGGGAGGCCGGAGCTATGGCTACACCTTC.

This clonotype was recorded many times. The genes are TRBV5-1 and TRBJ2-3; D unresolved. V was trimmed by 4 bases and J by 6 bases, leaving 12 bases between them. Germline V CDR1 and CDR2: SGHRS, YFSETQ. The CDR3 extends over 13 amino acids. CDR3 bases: TGCGCCAGCAGCCCCGTGCCTGGGGATACGCAGTATTTT. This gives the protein CASSPVPGDTQYF.

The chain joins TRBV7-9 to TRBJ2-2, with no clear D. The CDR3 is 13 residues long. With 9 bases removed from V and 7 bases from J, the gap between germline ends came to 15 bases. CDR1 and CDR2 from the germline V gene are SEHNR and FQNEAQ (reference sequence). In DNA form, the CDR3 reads TGTGCCAGTATTTTGTCCGACAACGGGGAGCTGTTTTTT. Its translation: CASILSDNGELFF.

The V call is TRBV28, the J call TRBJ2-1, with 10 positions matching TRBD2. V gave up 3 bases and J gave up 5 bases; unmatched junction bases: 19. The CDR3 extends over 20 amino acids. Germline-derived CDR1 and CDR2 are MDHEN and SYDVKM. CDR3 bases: TGTGCCAGCAGTTTCCCGACCGGGACTAGCGACCTGACTCTGAACAATGAGCAGTTCTTC. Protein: CASSFPTGTSDLTLNNEQFF. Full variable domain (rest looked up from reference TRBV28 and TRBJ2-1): DVKVTQSSRYLVKRTGEKVFLECVQDMDHENMFWYRQDPGLGLRLIYFSYDVKMKEKGDIPEGYSVSREKKERFSLILESASTNQTSMYLCASSFPTGTSDLTLNNEQFFGPGTRLTVL.

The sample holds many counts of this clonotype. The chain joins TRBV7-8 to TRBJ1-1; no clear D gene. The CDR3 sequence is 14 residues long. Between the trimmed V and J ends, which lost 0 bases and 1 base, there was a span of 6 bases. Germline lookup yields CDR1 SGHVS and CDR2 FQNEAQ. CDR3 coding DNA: TGTGCCAGCAGCTTAGCGAACCAGAACACTGAAGCTTTCTTT. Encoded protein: CASSLANQNTEAFF.

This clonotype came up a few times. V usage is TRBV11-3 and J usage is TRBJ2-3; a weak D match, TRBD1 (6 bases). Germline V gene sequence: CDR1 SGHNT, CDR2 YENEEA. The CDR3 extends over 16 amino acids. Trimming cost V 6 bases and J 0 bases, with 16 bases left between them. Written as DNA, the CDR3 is TGTGCCAGCAGTCGATTCGACAGGTCTAGCACAGATACGCAGTATTTT. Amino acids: CASSRFDRSSTDTQYF. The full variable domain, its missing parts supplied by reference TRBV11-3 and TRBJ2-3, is EAGVVQSPRYKIIEKKQPVAFWCNPISGHNTLYWYLQNLGQGPELLIRYENEEAVDDSQLPKDRFSAERLKGVDSTLKIQPAELGDSAVYLCASSRFDRSSTDTQYFGPGTRLTVL.

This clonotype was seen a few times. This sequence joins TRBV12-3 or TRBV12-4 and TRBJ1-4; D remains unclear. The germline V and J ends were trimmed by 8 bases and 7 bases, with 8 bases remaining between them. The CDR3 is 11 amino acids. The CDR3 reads CASLGGEKLFF. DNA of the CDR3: TGTGCCAGCCTGGGTGGTGAAAAACTGTTTTTT.

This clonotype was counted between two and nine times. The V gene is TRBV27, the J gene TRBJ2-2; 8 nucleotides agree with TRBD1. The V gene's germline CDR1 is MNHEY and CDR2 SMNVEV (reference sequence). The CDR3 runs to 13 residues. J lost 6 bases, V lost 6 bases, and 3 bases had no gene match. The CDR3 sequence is CASRSGGPGELFF. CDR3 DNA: TGTGCCAGCAGATCAGGGGGCCCCGGGGAGCTGTTTTTT.